These 5 T cell receptor beta chains originate from one sample sequenced in a study of blood T cell repertoires in COVID-19. Here immunoSEQ multiplex PCR was the method, and the copy in TCRdb shows in-frame clones only, minus some. The sample holds about 200,000 clones, about 88% seen once. Source material: peripheral blood. These receptors were collected from a middle-aged man with COVID-19, enrolled during active disease.

The table lists this clone with a count of one. V is TRBV12-5 and J is TRBJ2-2, with 9 positions matching TRBD1. The CDR3 contains 19 residues. J gave up 5 bases and V 0 bases, and 13 bases lay outside the gene matches. Looked up from germline, CDR1 is LGHNT and CDR2 is FRNRAP. The CDR3 here is CASGLVRWGGQGWTGELFF. The DNA of the CDR3 is TGTGCTAGTGGTTTGGTACGCTGGGGGGGACAGGGATGGACCGGGGAGCTGTTTTTT.

V usage is TRBV24-1 and J usage is TRBJ2-5; 9 nucleotides line up with TRBD1. Germline CDR1 and CDR2: KGHDR and SFDVKD. The trim removed 2 bases at V and 1 base at J, leaving 10 bases unmatched. The CDR3 has 18 residues. DNA of the CDR3: TGTGCCACCAGTGATTCCGACGAGTGGACAGGGGCCCAAGAGACCCAGTACTTC. Translation: CATSDSDEWTGAQETQYF.

The chain is built from TRBV14 and TRBJ2-5, with D possibly TRBD1 on 5 matching bases. The germline V gene has CDR1 SGHDN and CDR2 FVKESK. The V end lost 2 bases, the J end lost 2 bases, and 12 bases lay between the germline ends. This CDR3 region has 15 residues. The DNA for the CDR3 is TGTGCCAGCAGCCAACTCCAGGGCCCTCAAGAGACCCAGTACTTC. Translated: CASSQLQGPQETQYF.

The chain links TRBV11-2 to TRBJ2-2, with 7 bases fitting TRBD1. Trimming cost V 4 bases and J 6 bases; bases outside gene matches: 2. CDR1 is SGHAT, CDR2 FQNNGV, per germline. The length of the CDR3 is 13 residues. The CDR3 coding sequence is TGTGCCAGCAGCTGGCAGGGGGCCGGGGAGCTGTTTTTT. Translated: CASSWQGAGELFF.

V is TRBV4-2 and J is TRBJ2-7; D is unresolved. Germline CDR1 reads LGHNA; CDR2 reads YNFKEQ. V lost 0 bases, J lost 0 bases, and 6 bases lay in between. The CDR3 is 14 residues long. CDR3 in amino acids: CASSQDTYSYEQYF. CDR3 bases: TGTGCCAGCAGCCAAGACACTTACTCCTACGAGCAGTACTTC.